The rows below give T cell receptor beta chains drawn from one sample of a study of shared clonotypes between healthy human individuals. Produced via immunoSEQ multiplex PCR; TCRdb's table is partial and in-frame only. The sample includes hundreds of thousands of clones, 74% of them seen just once. Sequencing was performed on memory CD4+ T cells sorted from blood. The receptors come from a woman aged 25 to 39 in good health. The CDR3 runs from the conserved cysteine through the conserved F or W. The order of the fields is D gene, V gene, clone size, CDR3 length, J gene, CDR3 protein, CDR3 DNA. The D gene is left open where the match is weak. Clone size is stated in some rows and not others, as once, few, many or a class when expanded.

D: TRBD2
V: TRBV11-2
size: NA
length: 15
J: TRBJ2-1
CDR3: CASSLLAGGLGEQFF
DNA: TGTGCCAGCAGCCTTTTAGCGGGAGGGCTGGGAGAGCAGTTCTTC

D: TRBD1
V: TRBV19
size: NA
length: 16
J: TRBJ1-1
CDR3: CASIPGQGSMNTEAFF
DNA: TGTGCCAGTATCCCAGGACAGGGTAGCATGAACACTGAAGCTTTCTTT

D: NA
V: TRBV5-5
size: NA
length: 14
J: TRBJ2-1
CDR3: CASSFTGLYNEQFF
DNA: TGTGCCAGCAGCTTCACAGGTCTGTACAATGAGCAGTTCTTC

D: TRBD2
V: TRBV9
size: NA
length: 18
J: TRBJ2-1
CDR3: CASSVETASGTGGNEQFF
DNA: TGTGCCAGCAGCGTAGAGACGGCTAGCGGGACCGGCGGGAATGAGCAGTTCTTC

D: NA
V: TRBV2
size: few
length: 14
J: TRBJ2-5
CDR3: CASSETYNQETQYF
DNA: TGTGCCAGCAGTGAGACTTACAACCAAGAGACCCAGTACTTC

D: NA
V: TRBV5-6
size: NA
length: 13
J: TRBJ2-5
CDR3: CASSLRDQETQYF
DNA: TGTGCCAGCAGCTTAAGGGACCAAGAGACCCAGTACTTC

D: NA
V: TRBV27
size: NA
length: 15
J: TRBJ2-2
CDR3: CASSLSGRNTGELFF
DNA: TGTGCCAGCAGTTTATCAGGAAGAAACACCGGGGAGCTGTTTTTT

D: TRBD1
V: TRBV7-8
size: NA
length: 15
J: TRBJ2-1
CDR3: CASSLALGQNNEQFF
DNA: TGTGCCAGCAGCTTAGCCTTGGGACAGAACAATGAGCAGTTCTTC

D: NA
V: TRBV19
size: NA
length: 18
J: TRBJ1-1
CDR3: CASSFSGFRPGSRTEAFF
DNA: TGTGCCAGTAGTTTCTCGGGCTTTCGGCCGGGTAGTAGGACTGAAGCTTTCTTT

D: TRBD2
V: TRBV6-6
size: NA
length: 15
J: TRBJ2-1
CDR3: CASSQWTSGRDEQFF
DNA: TGTGCCAGCAGCCAATGGACTAGCGGGAGAGATGAGCAGTTCTTC

D: NA
V: TRBV9
size: once
length: 15
J: TRBJ2-5
CDR3: CASSVEYGYQETQYF
DNA: TGTGCCAGCAGCGTAGAGTACGGATACCAAGAGACCCAGTACTTC

D: NA
V: TRBV5-4
size: NA
length: 13
J: TRBJ2-3
CDR3: CASSRQYTDTQYF
DNA: TGTGCCAGCAGCCGCCAGTACACAGATACGCAGTATTTT

D: TRBD2
V: TRBV5-1
size: NA
length: 16
J: TRBJ2-3
CDR3: CASSLGLAGDLDTQYF
DNA: TGCGCCAGCAGCTTGGGTCTAGCGGGGGACCTAGATACGCAGTATTTT

D: NA
V: TRBV28
size: NA
length: 16
J: TRBJ2-7
CDR3: CASSQRTASIYYEQYF
DNA: TGTGCCAGCAGCCAAAGGACAGCCTCGATATACTACGAGCAGTACTTC

D: NA
V: TRBV29-1
size: few
length: 12
J: TRBJ2-5
CDR3: CSAGGVQETQYF
DNA: TGCAGCGCTGGCGGGGTCCAAGAGACCCAGTACTTC

D: NA
V: TRBV18
size: NA
length: 16
J: TRBJ1-2
CDR3: CASSPPTGRTGLGYTF
DNA: TGTGCCAGCTCACCACCGACGGGACGGACTGGTCTTGGCTACACCTTC

D: NA
V: TRBV10-3
size: NA
length: 14
J: TRBJ1-2
CDR3: CAISESSQLSGYTF
DNA: TGTGCCATCAGTGAGTCGTCCCAGTTGTCGGGCTACACCTTC

D: TRBD2
V: TRBV18
size: NA
length: 17
J: TRBJ2-2
CDR3: CASSPEALAGFGGELFF
DNA: TGTGCCAGCTCACCAGAAGCGCTAGCGGGATTTGGCGGGGAGCTGTTTTTT

D: TRBD1
V: TRBV2
size: few
length: 13
J: TRBJ2-1
CDR3: CASRGTGGNEQFF
DNA: TGTGCCAGCAGGGGGACAGGGGGGAATGAGCAGTTCTTC

D: NA
V: TRBV9
size: once
length: 14
J: TRBJ2-2
CDR3: CASSVQRNTGELFF
DNA: TGTGCCAGCAGCGTACAGAGGAACACCGGGGAGCTGTTTTTT

D: NA
V: TRBV29-1
size: NA
length: 14
J: TRBJ2-5
CDR3: CSVALGAGVETQYF
DNA: TGCAGCGTCGCCCTGGGGGCGGGAGTCGAGACCCAGTACTTC

D: TRBD1
V: TRBV5-1
size: NA
length: 15
J: TRBJ1-2
CDR3: CASSLAHRGFDGYTF
DNA: TGCGCCAGCAGCTTGGCCCACAGGGGGTTTGATGGCTACACCTTC

D: NA
V: TRBV6-5
size: NA
length: 13
J: TRBJ2-7
CDR3: CASSTDQRAEQYF
DNA: TGTGCCAGCAGTACCGACCAGCGGGCCGAGCAGTACTTC